These 26 T cell receptor beta chains came from one sample sequenced in a study of blood T cells in healthy people across ages. Then a second PCR, running roughly 7 to 11 cycles, was carried out with a sample-barcoded 5' primer and a J-beta primer mix. Via MiXCR, TCRdb re-called the 5' RACE reads, giving one row per CDR3 protein. The table records more than 800,000 distinct CDR3 sequences, around 30% of them present only once. The source material was blood. Every receptor here comes from an elderly woman in good health.

This clonotype was found a few times. The junction shows a germline mismatch at one end, possibly a read error. The chain links TRBV7-2 to TRBJ1-6, with D maybe TRBD1 (6 bases). Germline CDR1 is SGHTA and CDR2 is FQGNSA. The CDR3 runs to 14 residues. The CDR3 loop reads CASSPGQIRGPHHF. For the CDR3, the DNA is TGTGCCAGCAGCCCAGGACAGATCCGCGGGCCCCACCACTTT.

This clonotype was counted ten times or more. The rearrangement joins TRBV12-3 or TRBV12-4 to TRBJ2-4; tentatively, D is TRBD2 (5 bases). The ends were cut back, 2 bases at V and 7 bases at J, with 6 bases in the middle. The CDR3 sequence is 12 residues long. The CDR3 protein is CASSLPGNIQYF. CDR3 bases: TGTGCCAGCAGTTTACCGGGGAACATTCAGTACTTC.

This clonotype was counted at least ten times. The chain combines TRBV6-2 or TRBV6-3 with TRBJ2-7; TRBD2 is a possible D gene (6 bases). The V and J ends lost 6 bases and 2 bases respectively, with 8 bases between them. Germline V gene lookup returns CDR1 MNHEY and CDR2 SVGEGT. This CDR3 contains 12 residues. This CDR3 reads CASRGGPYEQYF. CDR3 sequence (DNA): TGTGCCAGCAGGGGGGGTCCCTACGAGCAGTACTTC.

To note about this clonotype: With a much larger clone just one base away, this may be a read error. V usage is TRBV11-2 and J usage is TRBJ2-7; tentatively, D is TRBD1 or TRBD2 (5 bases each). Germline V gene lookup returns CDR1 SGHAT and CDR2 FQNNGV. Trimming removed 6 bases from V and 7 bases from J, with 25 bases in between. CDR3 length: 16 amino acids. The CDR3 region is CASRPERGRLVTEQYF. The CDR3, as DNA: TGTGCCAGCAGACCCGAAAGGGGACGCCTGGTCACTGAGCAGTACTTC.

This clonotype has ten or more counts. The chain recombines TRBV3-1 with TRBJ2-1; D might be TRBD2 (6 bases). V dropped 1 base and J dropped 6 bases, with 13 bases sitting between them. CDR1 and CDR2 from the germline V gene are LGHDT and YNNKEL (reference sequence). The CDR3 covers 15 residues. CDR3 residues: CASSQGLGRLNEQFF. CDR3 nucleotide sequence: TGTGCCAGCAGCCAAGGTTTGGGGAGGCTCAATGAGCAGTTCTTC.

This clonotype was detected many times. This chain's CDR3 is CASSLLGVSYNEQFF. The CDR3 DNA reads as TGTGCCAGCAGCTTACTCGGGGTTTCCTACAATGAGCAGTTCTTC. V usage is TRBV7-2 and J usage is TRBJ2-1; possible D gene TRBD2, 5 bases. Germline loops: CDR1 SGHTA, CDR2 FQGNSA. The V and J ends lost 2 bases and 1 base respectively, with 9 bases between them. There are 15 residues in the CDR3. The full variable domain, rest sourced from reference TRBV7-2 and TRBJ2-1, is GAGVSQSPSNKVTEKGKDVELRCDPISGHTALYWYRQSLGQGLEFLIYFQGNSAPDKSGLPSDRFSAERTGGSVSTLTIQRTQQEDSAVYLCASSLLGVSYNEQFFGPGTRLTVL.

A few counts support this clonotype. This clone may be a read error of a much larger clone one base away. This chain links TRBV20-1 with TRBJ1-2; no firm D call. The CDR3 is 10 residues long. V shed 5 bases and J shed 8 bases, with 9 bases lying between them. The germline V gene encodes CDR1 DFQATT and CDR2 SNEGSKA (reference sequence). This CDR3 reads CSAARVGYTF. The CDR3 bases are TGCAGTGCTGCGAGGGTGGGCTACACCTTC.

Concerning this clonotype: A much larger clone lies a single base off, so this may be a read error. The chain couples TRBV6-5 to TRBJ2-3, with D uncertain. Germline-derived CDR1 and CDR2 are MNHEY and SVGAGI. The CDR3 has 13 amino acids. V was shortened by 10 bases and J by 2 bases, with 13 bases between the two germline ends. CDR3 sequence: CATARINTDTQYF. As DNA, the CDR3 is TGTGCCACTGCTCGGATAAACACAGATACGCAGTATTTT.

Details on this clonotype: A much larger clone is a single base away; this may be a read error. J is TRBJ2-5 and V is TRBV20-1; 10 bases are a match to TRBD2. Germline values: CDR1 DFQATT, CDR2 SNEGSKA (reference sequence). Trimming took 6 bases from V and 11 from J; bases not matched to a gene: 9. CDR3 size: 12 residues. CDR3 in amino acids: CSALAGVNEQYF. CDR3 DNA: TGCAGTGCCCTAGCGGGGGTCAATGAGCAGTACTTC.

For the CDR3, the DNA is TGTGCCAGCTCACCGGACAGGGGATCGAGTGGCTACACCTTC. Residues: CASSPDRGSSGYTF. The gene calls are TRBV18 and TRBJ1-2, with 9 positions matching TRBD1. Germline CDR1 and CDR2: KGHSH and LQKENI. The V and J ends lost 3 bases and 7 bases, in that order; junction bases with no gene match: 6. This CDR3 contains 14 residues.

V and J are TRBV5-1 and TRBJ1-1; tentatively, D is TRBD1 (5 bases). The CDR3 spans 16 residues. Trimming pared 1 base from V and 0 bases from J, leaving 13 bases between. The germline CDR1 and CDR2 sequences are SGHRS and YFSETQ. The CDR3 loop reads CASSLRSGGVNTEAFF. The CDR3 DNA reads as TGCGCCAGCAGCTTGAGGTCCGGGGGTGTGAACACTGAAGCTTTCTTT.

Points on this clonotype: The junction and the germline gene differ at one end; a read error may be behind it. V and J are TRBV7-2 and TRBJ2-3; no clear D gene. Germline CDR1 is SGHTA and CDR2 is FQGNSA. This CDR3 has 15 residues. CDR3 protein: CASSLMGFGTDTRYF. The CDR3 DNA follows: TGCGCCAGCAGCTTAATGGGGTTCGGCACAGATACGCGGTATTTT.

On this clonotype: One end of the junction varies from germline; a read error may be responsible. The rearrangement joins TRBV6-1 to TRBJ1-5; possible D gene TRBD1, 6 bases. The CDR3 sequence is 19 residues long. The germline gives CDR1 MNHNS, CDR2 SASEGT. The CDR3 nucleotides read TGTACCAGCAGTAGATCCTCTCGGGGGACACGTTATAGCAATCAGCCCCAGCATTTT. Its protein is CTSSRSSRGTRYSNQPQHF.

In this sample, this clonotype turned up many times. The J gene is TRBJ2-7, the V gene TRBV18, with D hard to call. Germline V gene data show CDR1 as KGHSH and CDR2 as LQKENI. The germline V and J ends were trimmed by 2 bases and 3 bases, with 8 bases remaining between them. This CDR3 has 13 amino acids. The CDR3 DNA sequence: TGTGCCAGCTCACCAAAGAAAGGCTACGAGCAGTACTTC. It specifies CASSPKKGYEQYF. Looking up the rest from reference TRBV18 and TRBJ2-7 gives the full variable domain: NAGVMQNPRHLVRRRGQEARLRCSPMKGHSHVYWYRQLPEEGLKFMVYLQKENIIDESGMPKERFSAEFPKEGPSILRIQQVVRGDSAAYFCASSPKKGYEQYFGPGTRLTVT.

This sequence joins TRBV5-6 and TRBJ2-2; 7 nucleotides match TRBD1. V gave up 6 bases and J gave up 0 bases; unmatched junction bases: 8. Per germline, CDR1 SGHDT and CDR2 YYEEEE. There are 16 residues in the CDR3. CDR3 residues: CASTPLGTANTGELFF. DNA of the CDR3: TGTGCCAGCACCCCATTGGGGACAGCGAACACCGGGGAGCTGTTTTTT.

This clonotype was observed at least ten times. The chain joins TRBV5-1 to TRBJ2-7, with 9 bases matching TRBD1. Trimming took 4 bases from V and 6 from J; bases not matched to a gene: 8. The CDR3 totals 14 residues. Germline values: CDR1 SGHRS, CDR2 YFSETQ. CDR3 DNA: TGCGCCAGCAGCCCTCCGACAGGGGGGCGCGAGCAGTACTTC. Translation: CASSPPTGGREQYF.

The CDR3 region is CSARDSGSNEKLFF. The CDR3 region has the DNA TGCAGTGCTAGGGACTCTGGTTCTAATGAAAAACTGTTTTTT. The chain recombines TRBV20-1 with TRBJ1-4; D ambiguous. V was trimmed by 3 bases and J by 3 bases, leaving 11 bases between them. CDR3 length: 14 amino acids. From germline, CDR1 is DFQATT and CDR2 SNEGSKA (reference sequence).

This clonotype was detected ten times or more. This rearrangement joins TRBV5-1 to TRBJ2-7; D ambiguous. Trimming left V 0 bases short and J 7 bases short, with 11 bases between. This CDR3 has 13 residues. The germline V gene has CDR1 SGHRS and CDR2 YFSETQ. CDR3: CASSLEVSREQYF. The CDR3 coding sequence is TGCGCCAGCAGCTTGGAGGTTAGTCGAGAGCAGTACTTC.

Points on this clonotype: A much larger clone lies a single base off, so this may be a read error. The V gene is TRBV7-9, the J gene TRBJ2-3; D remains unclear. CDR1 and CDR2 (germline): SEHNR, FQNEAQ (reference sequence). This CDR3 has 12 amino acids. Trimming cost V 5 bases and J 8 bases, with 11 bases left between them. The CDR3, as DNA: TGTGCCAGCAGCATCCCTTGGGGTACGCAGTATTTT. Its protein product is CASSIPWGTQYF.

On this clonotype: A far larger clone is off by one base, so a read error is likely. The chain carries TRBV12-3 or TRBV12-4 and TRBJ1-1; the D gene is possibly TRBD1 (5 bases). The V and J ends lost 5 bases and 1 base respectively, with 11 bases between them. The CDR3 extends over 14 amino acids. CDR3 loop: CASSPRQRNTEAFF. In DNA form, the CDR3 reads TGTGCCAGCAGTCCCCGACAGAGGAACACTGAAGCTTTCTTT.

This chain joins TRBV12-3 or TRBV12-4 and TRBJ2-1, with 10 bases matching TRBD2. The last part of the DNA fits TRBJ2-7 better; the J call may be wrong. The CDR3 extends over 15 amino acids. CDR3 sequence: CASNGSGGAYNEQYF. The DNA of the CDR3 is TGTGCCAGCAACGGCAGCGGGGGGGCCTACAATGAGCAGTACTTC.

The gene calls are TRBV20-1 and TRBJ1-5; TRBD1 might be the D (6 bases). V lost 6 bases and J lost 0, with 15 bases in between. Germline CDR1 DFQATT, CDR2 SNEGSKA (reference sequence). CDR3 length: 15 residues. The CDR3 spells CSARGTTYSNQPQHF. The CDR3 DNA is TGCAGTGCCCGAGGGACAACTTATAGCAATCAGCCCCAGCATTTT.

The rearrangement uses TRBV6-2 or TRBV6-3 and TRBJ1-1; 7 nucleotides match TRBD1. CDR3 length: 14 residues. Germline assignment: CDR1 MNHEY and CDR2 SVGEGT. V gave up 6 bases and J gave up 1 base; unmatched junction bases: 5. The CDR3 DNA is TGTGCCAGCAGGTCCCGGACAGGGAACACTGAAGCTTTCTTT. Its protein product is CASRSRTGNTEAFF.

In the case of this clonotype: The junction departs from germline at one end; a sequencing error may be responsible. The rearrangement joins TRBV3-1 to TRBJ2-4, with D maybe TRBD2 (7 bases). Germline V gene sequence: CDR1 LGHDT, CDR2 YNNKEL (reference sequence). The CDR3 totals 17 residues. The CDR3, as DNA: TGTACCAGCAGCCCGTATGGGGGGGGCTTTGGCAAAAACATTCAGTACTTC. Translating it yields CTSSPYGGGFGKNIQYF.

On this clonotype: It may be a read error: a sequence one base away is much more abundant. The chain is built from TRBV6-5 and TRBJ2-1; a possible D gene is TRBD2 (5 bases). Looked up from germline, CDR1 is MNHEY and CDR2 is SVGAGI. There are 16 residues in the CDR3. The CDR3 DNA sequence: TGTGCCGGCAGTTACTCGTGGAGGAGCTCCTACAATGAGCAGTTCTTC. Amino acids: CAGSYSWRSSYNEQFF.

Of note for this clonotype: One base away lies a much larger clone, so this may be a sequencing read error. The chain combines TRBV6-2 or TRBV6-3 with TRBJ2-1; maybe TRBD1 (6 bases). The DNA end favors TRBJ2-7, so the J call may be wrong. The germline gives CDR1 MNHEY, CDR2 SVGEGT. The length of the CDR3 is 13 residues. The CDR3 bases are TGTGCCAGCAGAACGACAGGAGTCAATGAGCAGTACTTC. Residues: CASRTTGVNEQYF.